The 2 T cell receptor beta chains below all came from one sample that was sequenced in a study of shared clonotypes between healthy human individuals. Sequencing was performed with immunoSEQ multiplex PCR; in TCRdb, only in-frame clones are kept and a portion is missing. This table holds some 2,500,000 clones, approximately 93% found once. The sample comprised naive CD4+ T cells from PBMCs. The sample's subset: CD45RA+ positively selected. These receptors were taken from a young man in good health. Some clones in this sample may be carry-over from other donors' samples.

The genes are TRBV7-9 and TRBJ1-1; 9 positions agree with TRBD1. The CDR3 runs 13 residues. CDR1 is SEHNR, CDR2 FQNEAQ, per germline (reference sequence). V lost 6 bases, J lost 12 bases, and 11 bases stayed unmatched. Written as DNA, the CDR3 is TGTGCCAGCAGTCTCACGGGACAGGGTTTAACTTTCTTT. Translation: CASSLTGQGLTFF.

Regarding this clone: Other nucleotide sequences from this sample produce the same CDR3. The V and J genes are TRBV29-1 and TRBJ2-1; 7 bases are a match to TRBD1. With 4 bases clipped from V and 2 bases from J, the junction kept 2 bases outside the gene matches. CDR1 and CDR2 (germline): SQVTM, ANQGSEA. The CDR3 sequence is 13 residues long. In nucleotides, the CDR3 is TGCAGCGTTGGACAGGGCCCCTACAATGAGCAGTTCTTC. Encoded protein: CSVGQGPYNEQFF.